This T cell receptor beta chain comes out of a study of cytomegalovirus exposure and HLA in healthy donors. Germline V gene sequence: CDR1 LNHNV, CDR2 YYDKDF (reference sequence). Unmatched junction bases numbered 11, after V lost 6 bases and J lost 7 bases. CDR3 length equals 14 residues. Primers included in the PCR were 60 Vbeta and 13 Jbeta primers. Study processing details: It was a later analysis that counted about 80 million unique TCR beta chains, of which approximately 11 million were shared. Libraries were prepared by immunoSEQ multiplex PCR; TCRdb keeps only in-frame clonotypes and omits some of them. V and J calls and clone size are copied from that table; D and trimming were computed from the DNA. The sample gives approximately 150,000 clones, around 86% of which show up once; 2.5% to 3.5% is in the top ten. The donors were healthy bone marrow donors.

The sequence was obtained from a woman aged 25 to 39 in good health and CMV-seronegative. The sample taken for sequencing was PBMCs. This chain uses TRBV15 with TRBJ2-7; 8 nucleotides align to TRBD1. The CDR3 loop is CATSLTGVHKEQYF. CDR3 bases: TGTGCCACCAGTTTGACAGGGGTCCATAAGGAGCAGTACTTC.